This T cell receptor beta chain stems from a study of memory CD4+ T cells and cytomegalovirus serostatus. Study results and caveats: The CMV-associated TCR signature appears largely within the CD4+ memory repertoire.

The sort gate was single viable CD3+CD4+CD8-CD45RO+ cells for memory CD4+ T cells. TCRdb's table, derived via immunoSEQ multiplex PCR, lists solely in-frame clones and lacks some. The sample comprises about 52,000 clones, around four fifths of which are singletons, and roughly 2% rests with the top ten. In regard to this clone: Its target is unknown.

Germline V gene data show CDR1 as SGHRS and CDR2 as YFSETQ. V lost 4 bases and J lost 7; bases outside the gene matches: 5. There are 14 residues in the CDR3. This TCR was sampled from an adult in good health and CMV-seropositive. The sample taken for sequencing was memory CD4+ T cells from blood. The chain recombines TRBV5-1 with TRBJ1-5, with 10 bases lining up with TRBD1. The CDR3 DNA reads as TGCGCCAGCAGCCCGGGGACAGGGGAACAGCCCCAGCATTTT. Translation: CASSPGTGEQPQHF.